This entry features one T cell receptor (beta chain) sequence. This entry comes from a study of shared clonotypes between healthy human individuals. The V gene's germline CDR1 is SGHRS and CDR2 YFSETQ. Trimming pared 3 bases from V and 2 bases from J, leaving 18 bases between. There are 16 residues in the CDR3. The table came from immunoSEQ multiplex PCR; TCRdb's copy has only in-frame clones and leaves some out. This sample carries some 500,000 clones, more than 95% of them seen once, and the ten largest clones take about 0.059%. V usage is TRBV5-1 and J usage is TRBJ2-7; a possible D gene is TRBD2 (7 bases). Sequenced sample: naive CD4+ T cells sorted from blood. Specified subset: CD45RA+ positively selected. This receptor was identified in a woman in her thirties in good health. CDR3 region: CASSSVAGRGTYEQYF. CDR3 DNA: TGCGCCAGCAGCTCAGTAGCGGGTAGGGGGACCTACGAGCAGTACTTC.